The subject of this entry is one T cell receptor (beta chain). The V and J ends lost 5 bases and 7 bases, in that order; junction bases with no gene match: 10. This CDR3 is 15 amino acids long. CDR1 MNHNS and CDR2 SASEGT come from the germline V gene. The data stem from a study of T cells in Graves' hyperthyroidism and ophthalmopathy. It was RNA transcripts that yielded the amplified TCR beta CDR3 regions. In the first-round RT-PCR of the TCR CDR3, the HTBI primer set was used. MiXCR was run by TCRdb on the multiplex PCR reads, yielding one entry per CDR3 protein. The sample lists hundreds of thousands of distinct CDR3 sequences, approximately 40% occurring once.

The receptor's source is a woman in her forties with Graves' hyperthyroidism. Sample: blood. V gene TRBV6-1 combines with J gene TRBJ1-5; 8 bases align to TRBD1. CDR3 nucleotides: TGTGCCAGCAGTCCCGGCGCAGGGGGCGACCAGCCCCAGCATTTT. It specifies CASSPGAGGDQPQHF.